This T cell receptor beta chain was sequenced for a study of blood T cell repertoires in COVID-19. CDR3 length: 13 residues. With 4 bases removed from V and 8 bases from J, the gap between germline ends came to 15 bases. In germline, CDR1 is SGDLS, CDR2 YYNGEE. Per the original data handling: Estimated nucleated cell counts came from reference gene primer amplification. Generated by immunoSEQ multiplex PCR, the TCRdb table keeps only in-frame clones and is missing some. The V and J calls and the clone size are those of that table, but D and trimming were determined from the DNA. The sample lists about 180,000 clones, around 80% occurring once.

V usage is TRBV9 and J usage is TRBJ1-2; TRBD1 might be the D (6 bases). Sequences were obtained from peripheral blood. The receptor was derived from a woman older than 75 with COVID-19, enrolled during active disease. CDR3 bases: TGTGCCAGCAGCCCCTGGACAGAAGGGGGCTACACCTTC. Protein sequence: CASSPWTEGGYTF. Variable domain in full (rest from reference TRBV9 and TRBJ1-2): DSGVTQTPKHLITATGQRVTLRCSPRSGDLSVYWYQQSLDQGLQFLIQYYNGEERAKGNILERFSAQQFPDLHSELNLSSLELGDSALYFCASSPWTEGGYTFGSGTRLTVV.